This TCR beta chain was profiled in a study of CXCR3-negative and CXCR3-positive naive CD8 T cells. The libraries of TRB cDNA were constructed through 5' RACE using UMI labels. Reanalyzing the 5' RACE reads, TCRdb keeps one entry per CDR3 protein, without DNA. The table counts around 8,400 distinct CDR3 sequences; roughly 2% lies in the top ten. Looked up from germline, CDR1 is MDHEN and CDR2 is SYDVKM. The CDR3 covers 11 residues. Broader study findings: Naive CXCR3-negative and CXCR3-positive cells had similar TRBV-TRBJ usage; memory differed. More hydrophobic TRB CDR3s were found in CXCR3-positive naive cells than in CXCR3-negative naive cells. Relative to memory CD8+ cells, whose diversity was much lower, both naive subsets had comparably high diversity. With surface CD5 comparable between naive subsets, TCR strength was estimated using properties derived from the TRB CDR3.

The sorting of each CD8+ T cell subset was done in triplicate, at 300,000 cells each. To note about this clonotype: The antigen is undetermined.

The chain uses TRBV28 and TRBJ1-1; checking the TCRdb D call of TRBD1 is not possible without DNA. Specimen: naive CXCR3+ CD8+ T cells from blood. Described subset: CD45RO-CCR7+CD27+CD95- naive CD8+ T cells expressing CXCR3 (TNR3+). The TCR originated in a human donor in good health. Some clones in this sample may be carry-over from other donors' samples. CDR3 protein: CASSGGTEAFF. Variable domain in full (rest from reference TRBV28 and TRBJ1-1): DVKVTQSSRYLVKRTGEKVFLECVQDMDHENMFWYRQDPGLGLRLIYFSYDVKMKEKGDIPEGYSVSREKKERFSLILESASTNQTSMYLCASSGGTEAFFGQGTRLTVV.